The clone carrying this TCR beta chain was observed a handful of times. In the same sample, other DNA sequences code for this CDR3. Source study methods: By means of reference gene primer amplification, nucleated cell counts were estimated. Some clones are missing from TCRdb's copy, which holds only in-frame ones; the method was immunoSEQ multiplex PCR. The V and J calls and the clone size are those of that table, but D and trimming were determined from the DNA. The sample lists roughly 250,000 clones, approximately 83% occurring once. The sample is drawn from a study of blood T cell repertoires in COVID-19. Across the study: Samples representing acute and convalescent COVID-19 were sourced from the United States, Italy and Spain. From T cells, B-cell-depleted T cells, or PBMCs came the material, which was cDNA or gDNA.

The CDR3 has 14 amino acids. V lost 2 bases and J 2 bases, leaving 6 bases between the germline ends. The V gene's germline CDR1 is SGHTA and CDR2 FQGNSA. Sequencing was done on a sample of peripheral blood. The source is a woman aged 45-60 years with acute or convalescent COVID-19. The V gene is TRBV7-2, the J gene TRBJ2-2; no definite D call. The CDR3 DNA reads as TGTGCCAGCAGCTTAATTAGCAACACCGGGGAGCTGTTTTTT. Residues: CASSLISNTGELFF. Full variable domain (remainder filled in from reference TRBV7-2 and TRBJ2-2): GAGVSQSPSNKVTEKGKDVELRCDPISGHTALYWYRQSLGQGLEFLIYFQGNSAPDKSGLPSDRFSAERTGGSVSTLTIQRTQQEDSAVYLCASSLISNTGELFFGEGSRLTVL.